This TCR beta chain originates from a study of T cells after yellow fever vaccination (dated by TCRdb to 2018 to 2020). In the study overall: The SMART-Seq v4 Ultra Low Input RNA kit was used to prepare libraries from fractions with low cell numbers. To track T-cell clones before and after primary and booster YFV17D yellow fever vaccination, bulk TCR alpha and beta repertoires were sequenced longitudinally. Two healthy male donors made up the cohort, one aged 18 to 30 years and the other aged 30 to 39 years. Blood samples were taken at several timepoints before and after primary and secondary immunization, and bulk PBMC replicates and cell subsets were isolated. The paper's findings and limits, for the study overall: The secondary T-cell response was weaker than the primary response but faster, peaking on day 5 instead of day 15. Computational filtering was needed because FACS-sorted repertoires could contain abundant contaminating clonotypes from the bulk population. Only two donors were included in the study, so the extent to which the findings can be generalized is limited. Most clones expanded after primary vaccination were re-detected after the booster (almost 97% of CD4 and approximately 88% of CD8), suggesting broad memory maintenance. A small fraction of clonotypes appeared in both the CD4 and CD8 compartments, likely as a result of convergent recombination.

This clonotype was detected many times. Its antigen has not been determined. No qualities accompany the bases; no much larger clone lies one base away. Cut back by 2 bases and 4 bases, the V and J ends lie 14 bases apart. CDR1 and CDR2 are read off the germline V gene as ENHRY and SYGVKD. The CDR3 contains 15 residues, cysteine and phenylalanine counted. Only the CDR3 portion is preserved as DNA: 45 bases, with reading frame beginning at the first base. Synthesis of TCR cDNA relied on 5'RACE template switching, a step that introduced a universal primer site along with unique molecular identifiers. cDNA synthesis was primed from both the TCR alpha and TCR beta constant segments. Library amplification involved two PCR steps, and the second step added sample barcodes and sequencing adapters. Sequencing of libraries was done on Illumina HiSeq 2500 (2x100 bp) or NovaSeq (2x150 bp). The published analysis was carried out like this. MIGEC was used to demultiplex reads and collapse the reads into UMI consensus sequences, and MiXCR was used for V(D)J alignment. Vaccine-responding clonotypes were identified with edgeR using replicate PBMC samples, with FDR below 0.01 and a log2 fold change above 5 up to day 15 being required. CD4 or CD8 identity was assigned to each bulk clonotype according to whether the clonotype was present at higher abundance in the sequenced CD4 repertoire or the sequenced CD8 repertoire. TCRdb reprocessing: public reads trimmed at Q25 with fastp, clones called with MiXCR, in-frame beta chains kept. Identical CDR3 proteins give one entry, which carries the most common genes and DNA. What appears here as the V and J calls and clone size reflects TCRdb's work, not the paper's. This sample holds 70,000 or so distinct CDR3 sequences; 5.5% to 7.5% were observed only once. The ten top clones hold over 2% of the sample.

This sample's treatment or condition label indicates: live attenuated yellow fever vaccine strain. A standard Ficoll-Paque protocol was used to isolate PBMCs from peripheral blood. Dynabeads CD4 and CD8 positive selection kits were used to isolate the CD4 and CD8 T-cell fractions. TriZol was used to extract RNA from bulk PBMCs, from CD4 and CD8 fractions, and from dextramer-positive and dextramer-negative fractions. The rearrangement combines TRBV10-3 with TRBJ1-2; the D segment could be TRBD1, given 5 matching bases. Sequenced material: CD4+ T cells sorted from PBMCs, taken less than 16 days after the first yellow fever vaccination. This receptor was obtained from a man aged 18 to 30 who received the YFV17D yellow fever vaccine. The CDR3 protein: CAISEGAAGTYGYTF. The DNA is TGTGCCATCAGTGAGGGGGCGGCGGGTACCTATGGCTACACCTTC.